The 13 T cell receptor beta chains below come from one sample, sequenced in a study of OX40 agonist ivuxolimab in advanced cancers. Assay used: immunoSEQ multiplex PCR; TCRdb lists only in-frame clones, some missing. The sample shows around 70,000 clones, around nine tenths of them seen only once. The sample was CD4+ or CD8+ T cells sorted from blood, taken in a trial of the OX40 agonist ivuxolimab. Source of these receptors: an adult with an advanced solid tumor such as melanoma, head and neck, liver or kidney cancer.

The chain recombines TRBV4-3 with TRBJ2-1, with 7 bases aligning to TRBD1. CDR1 and CDR2 from the germline V gene are LGHNA and YSLEER. The CDR3 length is 14 residues. V gave up 5 bases and J gave up 15 bases; unmatched junction bases: 16. CDR3 amino acids: CASSGSRDSDDLFF. CDR3 DNA sequence: TGCGCCAGCAGCGGAAGCCGGGACAGCGACGATTTGTTCTTC.

This clone appeared a single time. The chain employs TRBV19 and TRBJ2-1; 14 bases map to TRBD2. Germline V gene sequence: CDR1 LNHDA, CDR2 SQIVND (reference sequence). The V and J ends lost 1 base and 5 bases, in that order; junction bases with no gene match: 4. The CDR3 is 17 residues long. CDR3 region: CASSIVGLAGGDNEQFF. The CDR3 bases are TGTGCCAGTAGTATAGTCGGACTAGCGGGAGGCGACAATGAGCAGTTCTTC.

The chain carries TRBV7-2 and TRBJ1-1; 8 nucleotides align to TRBD1. CDR1 and CDR2 (germline): SGHTA, FQGNSA. Trimming cost V 7 bases and J 0 bases; bases outside gene matches: 7. The CDR3 totals 15 residues. CDR3 nucleotide sequence: TGTGCCAGCACCATCAGGGGGCAAATGAACACTGAAGCTTTCTTT. It is translated as CASTIRGQMNTEAFF.

The CDR3 DNA is TGTGCCAGTATTTGGGTGGGGGGAGGCACTGAAGCTTTCTTT. Encoded protein: CASIWVGGGTEAFF. V and J are TRBV19 and TRBJ1-1; the D gene is possibly TRBD1 (5 bases). V lost 7 bases and J lost 4, with 16 bases in between. The CDR3 consists of 14 residues. Germline-derived CDR1 and CDR2 are LNHDA and SQIVND (reference sequence).

This clone turned up a few times. The chain joins TRBV28 to TRBJ2-7; D is perhaps TRBD2 (6 bases). This CDR3 has 15 residues. Germline V gene sequence: CDR1 MDHEN, CDR2 SYDVKM. V was pared by 6 bases and J by 0 bases, with 15 bases between. CDR3 sequence reads: CASSRDAGSSYEQYF. The CDR3 DNA reads TGTGCCAGCAGCAGGGACGCGGGAAGCTCCTACGAGCAGTACTTC.

The chain carries TRBV9 and TRBJ1-2; a weak D match, TRBD1 (6 bases). Trimming shortened V by 3 bases and J by 8 bases, and 14 bases separated the two germline ends. The CDR3 extends over 13 amino acids. Germline lookup yields CDR1 SGDLS and CDR2 YYNGEE. As DNA, the CDR3 is TGTGCCAGCAGCGCAATCGGGACAAACGGCTACACCTTC. Encoded protein: CASSAIGTNGYTF. Using reference TRBV9 and TRBJ1-2 for the parts outside the CDR3, the full variable domain is DSGVTQTPKHLITATGQRVTLRCSPRSGDLSVYWYQQSLDQGLQFLIQYYNGEERAKGNILERFSAQQFPDLHSELNLSSLELGDSALYFCASSAIGTNGYTFGSGTRLTVV.

The sample holds many counts of this clone. The junction and the germline gene differ at one end; a read error may be behind it. V is TRBV15 and J is TRBJ2-1, with D perhaps TRBD2 (6 bases). Germline lookup yields CDR1 LNHNV and CDR2 YYDKDF (reference sequence). The CDR3 runs 16 residues. CDR3: CATSGERESSYNEQFF. The CDR3 bases are TGTGCCACCAGCGGAGAACGGGAGAGCTCCTACAATGAGCAGTTCTTC.

J is TRBJ1-1 and V is TRBV27, with 10 bases aligning to TRBD1. CDR1 MNHEY and CDR2 SMNVEV come from the germline V gene (reference sequence). V shed 7 bases and J 3 bases; nucleotides not matched to a gene: 14. The CDR3 sequence is 17 residues long. CDR3 DNA sequence: TGTGCCAGCACCCTATTACCGGGACAGGGGATTGACACTGAAGCTTTCTTT. It translates to CASTLLPGQGIDTEAFF.

This chain connects TRBV7-9 to TRBJ1-4; 7 bases are shared with TRBD1. The length of the CDR3 is 14 residues. V was pared by 4 bases and J by 7 bases, with 6 bases of the junction left unmatched. Germline values: CDR1 SEHNR, CDR2 FQNEAQ (reference sequence). The CDR3 region is CASSSTGFGEKLFF. CDR3 nucleotide sequence: TGTGCCAGCAGCTCGACAGGGTTTGGTGAAAAACTGTTTTTT.

The chain joins TRBV4-3 to TRBJ1-5; D might be TRBD1 (6 bases). The CDR3 length is 15 residues. CDR1 and CDR2 (germline): LGHNA, YSLEER. The ends were cut back, 1 base at V and 5 bases at J, with 12 bases in the middle. For the CDR3, the DNA is TGCGCCAGCAGCCAAGCCCTGGACAGCTATCAGCCCCAGCATTTT. Amino acid sequence: CASSQALDSYQPQHF.

V usage is TRBV5-1 and J usage is TRBJ2-3; 9 bases align to TRBD2. Germline V gene sequence: CDR1 SGHRS, CDR2 YFSETQ. Germline trimming cut 0 bases from V and 6 bases from J; bases unmatched to any gene: 5. There are 15 residues in the CDR3. CDR3 bases: TGCGCCAGCAGCTTGGAGGGACTAGCCGGGGATACGCAGTATTTT. This encodes CASSLEGLAGDTQYF.

The V call is TRBV19, the J call TRBJ2-1; D is possibly TRBD2 (6 bases). V was clipped by 5 bases and J by 6 bases, with 11 bases between them. The CDR3 has 13 amino acids. CDR1 and CDR2 (germline): LNHDA, SQIVND (reference sequence). CDR3 loop: CASSRDSSNEQFF. The CDR3 DNA follows: TGTGCCAGTAGTCGGGACTCCAGCAATGAGCAGTTCTTC. Variable domain in full (rest from reference TRBV19 and TRBJ2-1): DGGITQSPKYLFRKEGQNVTLSCEQNLNHDAMYWYRQDPGQGLRLIYYSQIVNDFQKGDIAEGYSVSREKKESFPLTVTSAQKNPTAFYLCASSRDSSNEQFFGPGTRLTVL.

The chain joins TRBV6-5 to TRBJ2-1; no clear D. Germline CDR1 MNHEY, CDR2 SVGAGI. The CDR3 is made up of 15 amino acids. Trimming removed 2 bases at V and 1 base at J, with 9 bases between. The CDR3 DNA sequence: TGTGCCAGCAGTTACGGGGATCCTTCCTACAATGAGCAGTTCTTC. Translated: CASSYGDPSYNEQFF.